These 11 T cell receptor beta chains originate from one sample sequenced in a study of Graves' ophthalmopathy and Graves' hyperthyroidism. Using RNA transcripts, the TCR beta CDR3 regions were amplified. A first-round RT-PCR used HTBI primers, followed by a second-round multiplex PCR. From the multiplex PCR reads, TCRdb called clonotypes with MiXCR, one entry per CDR3 protein. Among about 390,000 distinct CDR3 sequences listed, 15% to 19% were seen once. Source material: peripheral blood. The source is a woman younger than 30 with stable Graves' hyperthyroidism.

The V and J genes are TRBV11-2 and TRBJ2-5; D might be TRBD2 (7 bases). This CDR3 contains 13 residues. Germline V gene data show CDR1 as SGHAT and CDR2 as FQNNGV. V lost 7 bases, J lost 3 bases, and 12 bases lay in between. The CDR3 region is CASIKGGKETQYF. CDR3 nucleotides: TGTGCCAGCATCAAGGGGGGGAAAGAGACCCAGTACTTC.

This clonotype was recorded many times. The genes are TRBV2 and TRBJ2-5, with D unresolved. The CDR3 is 14 amino acids. The germline gives CDR1 SNHLY, CDR2 FYNNEI. Trimming cost V 1 base and J 5 bases, with 11 bases left between them. CDR3 sequence reads: CASSEEALSETQYF. The CDR3 nucleotides are TGTGCCAGCAGTGAAGAAGCGTTGTCGGAGACCCAGTACTTC.

The V gene is TRBV28, the J gene TRBJ2-4; D gene unclear. The CDR3 contains 15 residues. The V gene lost 7 bases and the J gene lost 6 bases, with 19 bases spanning the gap. Germline V lookup: CDR1 MDHEN, CDR2 SYDVKM. The CDR3 DNA reads as TGTGCCAGCACCCCATTGACAAGTCCCTTAAACATTCAGTACTTC. This codes for CASTPLTSPLNIQYF.

As for this clonotype: A much larger clone differs from this one at a single base, so this may be a read error. This chain joins TRBV7-2 and TRBJ1-1; 7 bases agree with TRBD1. Germline CDR1 and CDR2: SGHTA and FQGNSA. CDR3 length: 15 residues. V lost 3 bases and J lost 4; bases outside the gene matches: 8. CDR3 coding DNA: TGTGCCAGCAGCTTGACAGGGTTTTCGATCACTGAAGCTTTCTTT. This gives the protein CASSLTGFSITEAFF.

This clonotype was picked up a small number of times. This chain joins TRBV20-1 and TRBJ1-3, with 10 bases lining up with TRBD1. The CDR3 contains 15 residues. The V segment lost 1 base and the J segment 4 bases; nucleotides outside the gene matches: 4. CDR1 is DFQATT and CDR2 is SNEGSKA in the germline V gene (reference sequence). The DNA for the CDR3 is TGCAGTGCTAGAGGGGGACAGGGGTTCGGAAACACCATATATTTT. It is translated as CSARGGQGFGNTIYF.

This clonotype was counted ten times or more. The gene calls are TRBV6-1 and TRBJ2-2; D is unclear. Germline CDR1 is MNHNS and CDR2 is SASEGT. This CDR3 contains 14 residues. Trimming removed 2 bases at V and 4 bases at J, with 8 bases between. CDR3 coding DNA: TGTGCCAGCAGTGAATTAACTGGCACCGGGGAGCTGTTTTTT. Its translation: CASSELTGTGELFF.

Many counts were recorded for this clonotype. Compared with germline, one end of the junction differs, possibly owing to a read error. This chain connects TRBV6-1 to TRBJ2-7, with 8 bases aligning to TRBD1. CDR1 is MNHNS and CDR2 is SASEGT in the germline V gene. This CDR3 is 14 amino acids long. The CDR3 sequence is CTSSQTGGSYEQYF. The CDR3 DNA reads as TGTACCAGCAGCCAAACAGGGGGCTCCTACGAGCAGTACTTC.

In this sample, this clonotype turned up many times. The chain combines TRBV29-1 with TRBJ1-2; TRBD1 is a possible D gene (5 bases). This CDR3 has 11 residues. The V end lost 7 bases, the J end lost 6 bases, and 12 bases lay between the germline ends. Germline loops: CDR1 SQVTM, CDR2 ANQGSEA. The CDR3 nucleotides are TGCAGCGCCTTACGGGGGAATGGCTACACCTTC. It yields the protein CSALRGNGYTF.

The table lists this clonotype with many counts. The chain couples TRBV6-1 to TRBJ1-5; D is ambiguous. Trimming pared 6 bases from V and 0 bases from J, leaving 12 bases between. This CDR3 is 15 amino acids long. The germline V gene has CDR1 MNHNS and CDR2 SASEGT. The CDR3, as DNA: TGTGCCAGCAGGCGGAGCAGAGATAGCAATCAGCCCCAGCATTTT. This codes for CASRRSRDSNQPQHF.

This clonotype was seen ten or more times. The CDR3 DNA is TGTGCCAGCAGCTCCGGGACACGTAAGCTCTATGGCTACACCTTC. Its translation: CASSSGTRKLYGYTF. J is TRBJ1-2 and V is TRBV13, with a weak D call TRBD1 (6 bases). Germline CDR1 reads PRHDT; CDR2 reads FYEKMQ (reference sequence). The CDR3 runs 15 residues. The V gene lost 4 bases and the J gene lost 4 bases, with 16 bases spanning the gap.

There are many counts of this clonotype. The genes are TRBV5-6 and TRBJ1-1; D is undetermined. CDR1 and CDR2 from the germline V gene are SGHDT and YYEEEE. This CDR3 has 14 amino acids. Trimming took 4 bases from V and 2 from J, leaving 12 bases between them. The CDR3 region is CASSHGRVNTEAFF. Here the CDR3 DNA reads TGTGCCAGCAGCCATGGGAGGGTTAACACTGAAGCTTTCTTT.